A single sample is the source of the 31 T cell receptor beta chains below, sequenced in a study of blood T cell repertoires in COVID-19. The assay was immunoSEQ multiplex PCR, and TCRdb's table has in-frame clones only and misses some. The table lists 160,000 or so clones, approximately 88% of them singletons. Specimen: peripheral blood. These TCRs come from a man in his fifties or sixties with acute or convalescent COVID-19.

The rearrangement links TRBV2 to TRBJ1-5; 7 bases are shared with TRBD1. Germline CDR1 reads SNHLY; CDR2 reads FYNNEI. Trimming removed 2 bases from V and 4 bases from J; junction bases left unmatched: 11. The CDR3 has 17 residues. DNA for the CDR3: TGTGCCAGCAGTGAAATGACAGGGTTATCGGTTAATCAGCCCCAGCATTTT. Amino acids: CASSEMTGLSVNQPQHF. The full variable domain, with the rest looked up from reference TRBV2 and TRBJ1-5, is EPEVTQTPSHQVTQMGQEVILRCVPISNHLYFYWYRQILGQKVEFLVSFYNNEISEKSEIFDDQFSVERPDGSNFTLKIRSTKLEDSAMYFCASSEMTGLSVNQPQHFGDGTRLSIL.

The CDR3 loop is CASIPGGALLYEQYF. Written as DNA, the CDR3 is TGTGCCAGCATCCCCGGGGGGGCCCTCCTCTACGAGCAGTACTTC. The chain uses TRBV6-5 and TRBJ2-7, with 8 bases aligning to TRBD2. The CDR3 extends over 15 amino acids. Germline assignment: CDR1 MNHEY and CDR2 SVGAGI. Trimming took 7 bases from V and 3 from J; bases not matched to a gene: 11.

The V call is TRBV4-2, the J call TRBJ2-2; 7 bases line up with TRBD1. The V and J ends lost 3 bases and 6 bases, in that order; junction bases with no gene match: 7. There are 15 residues in the CDR3. Germline V gene data show CDR1 as LGHNA and CDR2 as YNFKEQ. The CDR3 loop is CASSQTGHTPGELFF. The DNA of the CDR3 is TGTGCCAGCAGCCAGACAGGGCATACACCCGGGGAGCTGTTTTTT.

The rearrangement joins TRBV19 to TRBJ2-3; 9 bases are a match to TRBD1. The ends lost 6 bases at V and 3 bases at J; junction bases unmatched: 7. Germline V gives CDR1 LNHDA, CDR2 SQIVND (reference sequence). The CDR3 has 15 amino acids. The CDR3: CASRRGQGRTDTQYF. The CDR3 DNA is TGTGCCAGTAGAAGAGGACAGGGGAGGACAGATACGCAGTATTTT.

The rearrangement joins TRBV6-5 to TRBJ1-1; a weak D match, TRBD1 (5 bases). V was clipped by 0 bases and J by 2 bases, with 10 bases between them. Per the germline V gene, CDR1 is MNHEY and CDR2 is SVGAGI. This CDR3 is 15 amino acids long. CDR3 protein: CASSYSSQGNTEAFF. CDR3 bases: TGTGCCAGCAGTTACTCGTCGCAGGGTAACACTGAAGCTTTCTTT.

This clone was seen only once. This chain's CDR3 is CATSDSSTQETQYF. CDR3 nucleotides: TGTGCCACCAGTGATTCGAGTACGCAAGAGACCCAGTACTTC. The chain recombines TRBV24-1 with TRBJ2-5; D unresolved. Germline V CDR1 and CDR2: KGHDR, SFDVKD. The CDR3 is made up of 14 amino acids. The germline V and J ends were trimmed by 2 bases and 2 bases, with 8 bases remaining between them.

The chain couples TRBV5-1 to TRBJ1-1, with 10 nucleotides matching TRBD1. The CDR3 has 15 residues. V dropped 5 bases and J dropped 4; count of bases not matched to a gene: 8. From germline, CDR1 is SGHRS and CDR2 YFSETQ. CDR3 amino acids: CASSLTGTGATEAFF. In nucleotides, the CDR3 is TGCGCCAGCAGTCTCACCGGGACAGGGGCCACTGAAGCTTTCTTT.

The chain joins TRBV6-2 or TRBV6-3 to TRBJ2-3, with no clear D. The germline V gene encodes CDR1 MNHEY and CDR2 SVGEGT. CDR3 length: 12 amino acids. The V gene lost 6 bases and the J gene lost 7 bases, with 11 bases spanning the gap. CDR3 amino acids: CASSLLVNTQYF. The CDR3 coding sequence is TGTGCCAGCAGCCTTCTCGTTAATACGCAGTATTTT.

J is TRBJ1-4 and V is TRBV3-1 (or the pseudogene TRBV3-2); possibly TRBD1 for D (6 bases). The germline V gene encodes CDR1 LGHDT and CDR2 YNNKEL (reference sequence). The CDR3 sequence is 14 residues long. V was shortened by 6 bases and J by 8 bases, with 16 bases between the two germline ends. This chain's CDR3 is CASRPTGTSEKLFF. CDR3 nucleotides: TGTGCCAGCAGACCTACAGGGACCAGCGAAAAACTGTTTTTT.

V gene TRBV12-3 or TRBV12-4 combines with J gene TRBJ1-2, with D unclear. CDR3 length: 13 amino acids. Trimming removed 3 bases from V and 4 bases from J, with 9 bases in between. The CDR3 sequence is CASSFSSVYGYTF. The CDR3 DNA reads TGTGCCAGCAGTTTCAGCAGCGTCTATGGCTACACCTTC.

With respect to this clone: Other DNA sequences in the same sample also yield this CDR3. The chain combines TRBV7-2 with TRBJ1-3; 7 nucleotides line up with TRBD1. After removal of 1 base from V and 1 base from J, the junction contained 1 base not matched to a gene. CDR1 SGHTA and CDR2 FQGNSA come from the germline V gene. This CDR3 region has 15 residues. In nucleotides, the CDR3 is TGTGCCAGCAGCTTAGACAGGGGTTCTGGAAACACCATATATTTT. Its translation is CASSLDRGSGNTIYF.

The V gene is TRBV27, the J gene TRBJ2-1, with D unresolved. The CDR3 spans 17 residues. Germline CDR1 reads MNHEY; CDR2 reads SMNVEV (reference sequence). Trimming removed 2 bases from V and 11 bases from J, with 25 bases in between. CDR3 residues: CASSLNKLTPTTMKQFF. CDR3 nucleotide sequence: TGTGCCAGCAGTTTAAATAAACTAACTCCTACTACAATGAAGCAGTTCTTC.

V is TRBV5-1 and J is TRBJ1-1; unclear D gene. The V and J ends lost 1 base and 1 base respectively, with 5 bases between them. The CDR3 is 13 amino acids. CDR1 is SGHRS and CDR2 is YFSETQ in the germline V gene. The CDR3 is CASSLNRNTEAFF. In DNA, the CDR3 is TGCGCCAGCAGCTTGAACAGGAACACTGAAGCTTTCTTT.

Note on this clone: The germline gene is not matched at one end of the junction; a read error may be the cause. The gene calls are TRBV6-2 or TRBV6-3 and TRBJ1-5; 8 nucleotides line up with TRBD1. In germline, CDR1 is MNHEY, CDR2 SVGEGT. This CDR3 has 14 amino acids. The CDR3 reads CASTYRGSNQPQHF. CDR3 sequence (DNA): TGTGCCAGCACTTACAGGGGGAGCAATCAGCCCCAGCATTTT.

The sample holds a few counts of this clone. The rearrangement links TRBV30 to TRBJ2-1, with D maybe TRBD1 (6 bases). The CDR3 is 15 amino acids. Looked up from germline, CDR1 is GTSNPN and CDR2 is SVGIG (reference sequence). V lost 7 bases to trimming and J lost 0 bases, with 16 bases between them. This chain's CDR3 is CAFDAGTHSYNEQFF. The CDR3 nucleotides are TGTGCCTTTGACGCCGGGACACACTCCTACAATGAGCAGTTCTTC. Full variable domain (missing parts from reference TRBV30 and TRBJ2-1): SQTIHQWPATLVQPVGSPLSLECTVEGTSNPNLYWYRQAAGRGLQLLFYSVGIGQISSEVPQNLSASRPQDRQFILSSKKLLLSDSGFYLCAFDAGTHSYNEQFFGPGTRLTVL.

CDR3 nucleotides: TGTGCCAGCTCACCGGGACAGACTAATTCACCCCTCCACTTT. This sequence encodes CASSPGQTNSPLHF. J is TRBJ1-6 and V is TRBV18; TRBD1 agrees at 7 bases. The CDR3 loop spans 14 amino acids. V dropped 3 bases and J dropped 6; count of bases not matched to a gene: 2. Germline V CDR1 and CDR2: KGHSH, LQKENI.

This chain uses TRBV6-5 with TRBJ1-5; TRBD1 matches 9 bases. V lost 11 bases and J lost 6; bases outside the gene matches: 14. This CDR3 comprises 15 residues. Germline V lookup: CDR1 MNHEY, CDR2 SVGAGI. The CDR3 DNA follows: TGTGCCTCAACAGGGGCGACAGGGGGTCGTCAGCCCCAGCATTTT. Its translation is CASTGATGGRQPQHF.

The chain combines TRBV11-1 with TRBJ1-2, with D perhaps TRBD1 (5 bases). With 5 bases removed from V and 4 bases from J, the gap between germline ends came to 17 bases. The length of the CDR3 is 15 residues. Looked up from germline, CDR1 is SGHAT and CDR2 is FQDESV (reference sequence). CDR3 amino acids: CASSPRGGAVYGYTF. The CDR3 DNA reads as TGTGCCAGCAGCCCGAGGGGAGGGGCTGTCTATGGCTACACCTTC. Full variable domain (outside the CDR3, taken from reference TRBV11-1 and TRBJ1-2): EAEVAQSPRYKITEKSQAVAFWCDPISGHATLYWYRQILGQGPELLVQFQDESVVDDSQLPKDRFSAERLKGVDSTLKIQPAELGDSAMYLCASSPRGGAVYGYTFGSGTRLTVV.

The V and J genes are TRBV3-1 (or the pseudogene TRBV3-2) and TRBJ2-7, with a tentative D call TRBD2 (6 bases). This CDR3 has 15 residues. Trimming took 0 bases from V and 2 from J, leaving 11 bases between them. In germline, CDR1 is LGHDT, CDR2 YNNKEL (reference sequence). This CDR3 is CASSQDQTGAYEQYF. The CDR3 DNA reads as TGTGCCAGCAGCCAAGATCAAACGGGAGCCTACGAGCAGTACTTC.

J is TRBJ1-2 and V is TRBV27; 9 bases are shared with TRBD1. V gave up 1 base and J gave up 5 bases; unmatched junction bases: 17. CDR1 MNHEY and CDR2 SMNVEV come from the germline V gene (reference sequence). The CDR3 sequence is 19 residues long. In DNA, the CDR3 is TGTGCCAGCAGTTTATATCTGGGAACAGGGGGCTCATCGGCTTATGGCTACACCTTC. Its translation is CASSLYLGTGGSSAYGYTF.

This chain joins TRBV24-1 and TRBJ2-1, with a weak D call TRBD1 (6 bases). The CDR3 is made up of 14 amino acids. Germline assignment: CDR1 KGHDR and CDR2 SFDVKD. V lost 5 bases and J 5 bases, leaving 12 bases between the germline ends. Here the CDR3 reads CATSGPGTNNEQFF. The CDR3 DNA follows: TGTGCCACCAGTGGCCCCGGGACAAACAATGAGCAGTTCTTC.

The rearrangement links TRBV27 to TRBJ2-7; 10 bases fit TRBD1. This CDR3 has 15 amino acids. J lost 2 bases, V lost 6 bases, and 7 bases had no gene match. The V gene's germline CDR1 is MNHEY and CDR2 SMNVEV (reference sequence). The CDR3 is CASSGPGQGTYEQYF. CDR3 sequence (DNA): TGTGCCAGCAGCGGCCCGGGACAGGGGACCTACGAGCAGTACTTC.

V and J are TRBV27 and TRBJ1-5; tentative D call: TRBD1 (5 bases). Germline loops: CDR1 MNHEY, CDR2 SMNVEV (reference sequence). Between the trimmed V and J ends, which lost 5 bases and 4 bases, there was a span of 12 bases. The CDR3 totals 14 residues. Here the CDR3 reads CASSRGLRNQPQHF. In DNA, the CDR3 is TGTGCCAGCAGTAGGGGATTACGGAATCAGCCCCAGCATTTT.

The rearrangement uses TRBV7-9 and TRBJ2-3, with 7 bases that match TRBD2. Per the germline V gene, CDR1 is SEHNR and CDR2 is FQNEAQ (reference sequence). The V and J ends lost 5 bases and 6 bases, in that order; junction bases with no gene match: 2. The CDR3 is 12 residues long. The CDR3 sequence: CASSKLADTQYF. The DNA of the CDR3 is TGTGCCAGCAGCAAACTAGCGGATACGCAGTATTTT.

This clone appeared once. The chain carries TRBV5-1 and TRBJ1-6; weak D call: TRBD1 (5 bases). The germline CDR1 and CDR2 sequences are SGHRS and YFSETQ. The V and J ends lost 1 base and 7 bases respectively, with 12 bases between them. The CDR3 sequence is 15 residues long. The CDR3 nucleotides read TGCGCCAGCAGCTTGTTGGGGCAGGGCAATTCACCCCTCCACTTT. Translating it yields CASSLLGQGNSPLHF.

This chain connects TRBV7-2 to TRBJ2-7; the D gene is possibly TRBD1 (6 bases). The CDR3 spans 11 residues. From germline, CDR1 is SGHTA and CDR2 FQGNSA. V gave up 5 bases and J gave up 7 bases, with 9 bases separating them. As DNA, the CDR3 is TGTGCCAGCAGCCACAGGGAGGAGCAGTACTTC. The encoded protein is CASSHREEQYF.

This chain joins TRBV19 and TRBJ2-7; 11 nucleotides agree with TRBD1. The CDR3 spans 14 residues. V trimming: 7 bases; J trimming: 6 bases; junction bases outside the gene matches: 8. Germline assignment: CDR1 LNHDA and CDR2 SQIVND (reference sequence). CDR3 region: CASKLGQGAAEQYF. The CDR3 DNA reads TGTGCCAGTAAACTCGGACAGGGGGCAGCCGAGCAGTACTTC.

This chain connects TRBV2 to TRBJ1-2, with 10 bases fitting TRBD1. The CDR3 has 17 amino acids. Unmatched junction bases numbered 14, after V lost 5 bases and J lost 5 bases. Germline assignment: CDR1 SNHLY and CDR2 FYNNEI. Written as DNA, the CDR3 is TGTGCCAGCAGTTCCGGGACAGGGGCCTTCTTGAAATATGGCTACACCTTC. Protein: CASSSGTGAFLKYGYTF.

The V and J genes are TRBV7-3 and TRBJ1-5; possible D gene TRBD1, 5 bases. The CDR3 has 13 residues. CDR1 is SGHTA, CDR2 FQGTGA, per germline. Trimming took off 0 bases at V and 13 bases at J, with 13 bases between the two ends. CDR3 sequence: CASSLTLGGVQHF. DNA for the CDR3: TGTGCCAGCAGCTTAACCCTGGGGGGAGTGCAGCATTTT.

The chain couples TRBV6-5 to TRBJ1-4, with a possible D match to TRBD1 (6 bases). The CDR3 has 16 residues. Per germline, CDR1 MNHEY and CDR2 SVGAGI. V lost 0 bases and J lost 8, with 16 bases in between. The CDR3 spells CASSYSGGATGEKLFF. The DNA of the CDR3 is TGTGCCAGCAGTTACTCAGGGGGGGCCACAGGCGAAAAACTGTTTTTT.

This chain joins TRBV27 and TRBJ1-5, with 7 bases identical to TRBD1. CDR3 size: 15 residues. CDR1 is MNHEY and CDR2 is SMNVEV in the germline V gene (reference sequence). Losses at the gene ends were 1 base for V and 4 bases for J; bases not matched to a gene: 4. The CDR3, as DNA: TGTGCCAGCAGTTTATTTGGGACAGCGAATCAGCCCCAGCATTTT. Amino acids: CASSLFGTANQPQHF.